The 6 T cell receptor delta chains in this list originate from one sample, sequenced in a study of γδ T cells in repeated Plasmodium falciparum infection. TCRdb re-called the multiplex PCR reads using CATT. The sample has approximately 93,000 delta-chain clones, 0.95% to 1% seen once. Bulk repertoires came from Vgamma9/Vdelta2+ or Vdelta2-negative gammadelta T cells flow-sorted from PBMC. The sequenced sample consisted of gamma-delta T cells from blood. The receptors stem from a pool of human donors (malaria-infected and uninfected, not separated).

There are a few counts of this clone. This DNA's translation differs at residue 6 from TCRdb's protein, which comes from a much larger clone; a read error is likely, and the protein shown is translated from the DNA. The chain uses TRDV2 and TRDJ1, with 11 bases matching TRDD3. The J gene, not given by TCRdb, was assigned here from a germline match of the nucleotide sequence. V lost 0 bases and J lost 2; bases outside the gene matches: 10. The CDR3 loop spans 18 amino acids. Per germline, CDR1 GEAIGNYY and CDR2 EKD. CDR3 coding DNA: TGTGCCTGTGACACCCCAACCGTACTGGGGGATAGAACCGATAAACTCATCTTT. Translation: CACDTPTVLGDRTDKLIF.

This clone was recorded a few times. TCRdb pairs this DNA with a much larger clone's protein that differs at residue 17, likely a read error; the protein shown was translated from the DNA. No J gene was named, though the V gene is TRDV1. There are 19 residues in the CDR3. Germline V gene lookup returns CDR1 TSWWSYY and CDR2 QGS. The CDR3 DNA is TGTGCTCTTGGGTCGCTAAGGAAACTTTCGACCTGGGACACCCGACAGGTGTTTTTC. This gives the protein CALGSLRKLSTWDTRQVFF.

This clone was seen a few times. A far larger clone is one nucleotide away, so this likely arose from a read error. The identical CDR3 is also encoded by other nucleotide sequences in the sample. The chain uses TRDV1 and TRDJ1; 10 bases line up with TRDD3. Trimming removed 9 bases from V and 2 bases from J; junction bases left unmatched: 18. CDR1 TSWWSYY and CDR2 QGS come from the germline V gene. This CDR3 is 18 amino acids long. The CDR3 region has the DNA TGTGCTCTCGGAAGATGTGTGTTCCGCTGGGGGATAACCGATAAACTCATCTTT. This gives the protein CALGRCVFRWGITDKLIF.

A remark on this clone: A far larger clone is off by one base, so a read error is likely. The same CDR3 can be traced to other DNA sequences in this sample. This sequence joins TRDV2 and TRDJ1, with 10 nucleotides matching TRDD3. The J gene is absent in TCRdb and was assigned here via DNA matching to germline. Germline CDR1 GEAIGNYY, CDR2 EKD. CDR3 length equals 20 residues. CDR3 loop: CACDTGSLLGDRQYTDKLIF. CDR3 nucleotides: TGTGCCTGCGACACCGGCTCCCTACTGGGGGATCGACAATACACCGATAAACTCATCTTT.

Concerning this clone: TCRdb attributes to this sequence the protein of a much larger clone, which differs from the DNA translation at residue 10; a read error is likely, and the protein displayed is translated from the DNA. The V call is TRDV2, the J call TRDJ3; TRDD3 agrees at 11 bases. The J gene comes from matching the DNA to germline here; TCRdb lacks it. Germline CDR1 and CDR2: GEAIGNYY and EKD. This CDR3 region has 23 residues. The junction had 23 bases not matched to a gene; V was cut back by 3 bases and J by 5 bases. The CDR3 DNA sequence: TGTGCCTGTGACCCCCTTGTGGAGATGATGAAGCTGGGGGATACCCGGGACACCCGACAGATGTTTTTC. This sequence encodes CACDPLVEMMKLGDTRDTRQMFF.

This clone was detected many times. The V gene is TRDV1, the J gene TRDJ1, with 8 bases that match TRDD3. The CDR3 covers 23 residues. The ends lost 1 base at V and 0 bases at J; junction bases unmatched: 25. CDR1 is TSWWSYY and CDR2 is QGS in the germline V gene. CDR3 sequence: CALGERRGTSGIRETTYTDKLIF. The CDR3 nucleotides read TGTGCTCTTGGGGAACGGAGGGGTACGAGTGGGATACGCGAAACTACGTACACCGATAAACTCATCTTT.